A single sample is the source of the 14 T cell receptor beta chains below, sequenced in a study of T cells after yellow fever vaccination. MiXCR, applied by TCRdb to the 5' RACE reads, yields one record per CDR3 protein. The sample holds 450,000 to 600,000 distinct CDR3 sequences, roughly 17% seen once. Sample: PBMCs, taken around 5 days after the first yellow fever vaccination. These receptor sequences come from a young man who received the YFV17D yellow fever vaccine.

CDR3 nucleotide sequence: TGTGCCATCACCCTCCCCGGGACTACGCAATGGGAGCAGTTCTTC. Its protein product is CAITLPGTTQWEQFF. The rearrangement joins TRBV7-2 to TRBJ2-1, with 7 bases that match TRBD2. CDR1 is SGHTA, CDR2 FQGNSA, per germline. This CDR3 comprises 15 residues. V was pared by 10 bases and J by 10 bases, with 19 bases of the junction left unmatched.

The chain has TRBV25-1 and TRBJ1-5, with TRBD1 matching over 12 bases. The CDR3 sequence is 20 residues long. V lost 2 bases, J lost 0 bases, and 11 bases stayed unmatched. Per the germline V gene, CDR1 is MGHDK and CDR2 is SYGVNS. The CDR3 coding sequence is TGTGCCAGCAGTGAAAACGCCGGGACAGGGGGCCCGAATAGCAATCAGCCCCAGCATTTT. Protein product: CASSENAGTGGPNSNQPQHF.

In its sample, this clonotype was seen many times. This sequence joins TRBV5-1 and TRBJ2-5; D gene uncertain. This CDR3 contains 12 residues. Per germline, CDR1 SGHRS and CDR2 YFSETQ. The V and J ends lost 1 base and 1 base respectively, with 2 bases between them. The CDR3: CASSLPQETQYF. The CDR3 DNA reads TGCGCCAGCAGCTTGCCCCAAGAGACCCAGTACTTC.

In its sample, this clonotype was seen a few times. The chain employs TRBV25-1 and TRBJ1-1; possible D gene TRBD1, 5 bases. V gave up 2 bases and J gave up 0 bases, with 13 bases separating them. This CDR3 has 16 amino acids. The germline CDR1 and CDR2 sequences are MGHDK and SYGVNS. The CDR3, as DNA: TGTGCCAGCAGTGAAAAGGTGGGCAGGGTGAACACTGAAGCTTTCTTT. It is translated as CASSEKVGRVNTEAFF.

This clonotype came up a few times. The chain is built from TRBV10-3 and TRBJ1-1; TRBD1 might be the D (6 bases). CDR1 and CDR2 from the germline V gene are ENHRY and SYGVKD. CDR3 size: 11 residues. The V end lost 3 bases, the J end lost 8 bases, and 7 bases lay between the germline ends. DNA for the CDR3: TGTGCCATCAGTGAAGGACAGGAAGCTTTCTTT. Its translation is CAISEGQEAFF.

This clonotype was counted many times. The V gene is TRBV6-1, the J gene TRBJ2-5, with 7 nucleotides matching TRBD1. The CDR3 is made up of 14 amino acids. V trimming: 6 bases; J trimming: 3 bases; junction bases outside the gene matches: 7. Germline V CDR1 and CDR2: MNHNS, SASEGT. CDR3 coding DNA: TGTGCCAGCAGCCAGGGGACAGAAAAAGAGACCCAGTACTTC. Translating gives CASSQGTEKETQYF.

The chain carries TRBV12-3 or TRBV12-4 and TRBJ1-1; D gene unclear. The V gene lost 3 bases and the J gene lost 8 bases, with 13 bases spanning the gap. The CDR3 length is 13 residues. The CDR3: CASSFSSPREAFF. The CDR3 bases are TGTGCCAGCAGTTTTTCGTCCCCCAGGGAAGCTTTCTTT.

The rearrangement uses TRBV24-1 and TRBJ2-5, with TRBD1 identical over 7 bases. The length of the CDR3 is 14 residues. J lost 6 bases, V lost 2 bases, and 5 bases had no gene match. Germline V gene lookup returns CDR1 KGHDR and CDR2 SFDVKD. In DNA, the CDR3 is TGTGCCACCAGTGATTCTGACAGGGCTAAGACCCAGTACTTC. Translation: CATSDSDRAKTQYF.

The table lists this clonotype with a few counts. V gene TRBV14 combines with J gene TRBJ1-2; the match to TRBD1 covers 7 bases. The CDR3 consists of 17 residues. V dropped 4 bases and J dropped 8; count of bases not matched to a gene: 19. Germline CDR1 reads SGHDN; CDR2 reads FVKESK. The CDR3 DNA reads TGTGCCAGCAGCCGGGACTCCACCGGGACAGCCATCTACGGCTACACCTTC. Protein product: CASSRDSTGTAIYGYTF.

This clonotype came up many times. The chain recombines TRBV12-3 or TRBV12-4 with TRBJ1-3; D not certain. Between the trimmed V and J ends, which lost 7 bases and 0 bases, there was a span of 13 bases. The CDR3 has 15 amino acids. For the CDR3, the DNA is TGTGCCAGCAACCCCTTGGGCGTCTCTGGAAACACCATATATTTT. Translating it yields CASNPLGVSGNTIYF.

The V gene is TRBV11-2, the J gene TRBJ2-7; D tentatively fits TRBD1 or TRBD2 (5 bases each). CDR1 is SGHAT and CDR2 is FQNNGV in the germline V gene. Trimming cost V 5 bases and J 4 bases, with 15 bases left between them. This CDR3 has 14 residues. This CDR3 is CASSAGTGVYEQYF. The CDR3 DNA sequence: TGTGCCAGCAGCGCCGGGACCGGCGTTTACGAGCAGTACTTC.

The chain recombines TRBV10-3 with TRBJ2-3, with 7 bases that match TRBD1. The CDR3 sequence is 15 residues long. V shed 5 bases and J 3 bases; nucleotides not matched to a gene: 8. Germline loops: CDR1 ENHRY, CDR2 SYGVKD. The CDR3 region is CAISSGTVLTDTQYF. CDR3 DNA sequence: TGTGCCATCAGTTCGGGGACAGTACTAACAGATACGCAGTATTTT.

In its sample, this clonotype was seen a few times. This sequence joins TRBV14 and TRBJ2-1; the D is unclear. Trimming removed 2 bases from V and 5 bases from J, with 16 bases in between. Germline lookup yields CDR1 SGHDN and CDR2 FVKESK. CDR3 length: 16 amino acids. CDR3 bases: TGTGCCAGCAGCCAACTAGGTAGAGGTGATAACAATGAGCAGTTCTTC. It encodes CASSQLGRGDNNEQFF.

Only a few counts were recorded for this clonotype. The chain has TRBV7-3 and TRBJ2-3; 12 nucleotides align to TRBD1. V gave up 1 base and J gave up 5 bases; unmatched junction bases: 7. This CDR3 region has 17 residues. In germline, CDR1 is SGHTA, CDR2 FQGTGA. CDR3 bases: TGTGCCAGCAGCTTAAATCCGGGACAGGGGGCCTTAGATACGCAGTATTTT. Its translation: CASSLNPGQGALDTQYF.